This TCR beta chain is from a study of T cells in Graves' hyperthyroidism and ophthalmopathy. Regarding the study as a whole: Before onset, ophthalmopathy was predicted by the model a median about 6.2 months earlier.

Germline CDR1 reads MNHEY; CDR2 reads SVGAGI. CDR3 length: 15 residues. Trimming stripped 0 bases from V and 5 bases from J, with 8 bases between. This clonotype was counted at least ten times. What it binds is not known. Researchers amplified the TCR beta CDR3 regions from RNA transcripts. The HTBI primer set was used in a first-round RT-PCR of the TCR CDR3. A single record per CDR3 protein comes from TCRdb applying MiXCR to the multiplex PCR reads. Among approximately 710,000 distinct CDR3 sequences listed, 15% to 20% were seen once. The material sequenced was blood. The V and J genes are TRBV6-5 and TRBJ1-6; maybe TRBD1 (5 bases). The clonotype was recovered from a man in his fifties or sixties with Graves' hyperthyroidism. The CDR3 is CASSYSRQNNSPLHF. Here the CDR3 DNA reads TGTGCCAGCAGTTACTCGAGACAGAATAATTCACCCCTCCACTTT.